These 12 T cell receptor beta chains were sequenced from one sample in a study of beta chain features in type 1 diabetes. Study-level findings and limits: Type 1 diabetes patients showed a moderate but significant shortening of TCRB CDR3s in all four CD4+ subsets.

The study reverse transcribed the entire isolated RNA, so it sequenced expressed TCRB transcripts. The protocol was immunoSEQ multiplex PCR, while the TCRdb copy is restricted to in-frame clones and leaves out a portion. The sample records 300,000 to 400,000 clones, around an eighth being singletons. Their antigens remain unidentified. Sequencing used naive CD4+ T cells from blood. These receptors were obtained from a woman between 18 and 29 years old with type 1 diabetes.

The chain links TRBV30 to TRBJ1-3, with D possibly matching TRBD1 (6 bases). The CDR3 length is 14 residues. The germline CDR1 and CDR2 sequences are GTSNPN and SVGIG (reference sequence). Trimming stripped 3 bases from V and 2 bases from J, with 11 bases between. The DNA for the CDR3 is TGTGCCTGGAGGGGGGCAGGGGCTGGAAACACCATATATTTT. Protein: CAWRGAGAGNTIYF.

V usage is TRBV27 and J usage is TRBJ1-2; possible D gene TRBD1, 5 bases. Trimming stripped 3 bases from V and 4 bases from J, with 15 bases between. CDR3 length: 15 amino acids. Germline V gene lookup returns CDR1 MNHEY and CDR2 SMNVEV (reference sequence). CDR3 residues: CASSFLSGMGYGYTF. The CDR3 nucleotides are TGTGCCAGCAGTTTCCTTTCAGGGATGGGCTATGGCTACACCTTC.

This clone was seen a handful of times. This sequence joins TRBV29-1 and TRBJ1-5; D remains ambiguous. The CDR3 is made up of 13 amino acids. CDR1 is SQVTM and CDR2 is ANQGSEA in the germline V gene. V was shortened by 4 bases and J by 3 bases, with 10 bases between the two germline ends. The CDR3 nucleotides read TGCAGCGTTGGGGGAGCTGACAATCAGCCCCAGCATTTT. It is translated as CSVGGADNQPQHF.

This clone has more than one count but fewer than ten. The chain couples TRBV7-2 to TRBJ2-2; 9 bases are shared with TRBD1. CDR3 length: 15 residues. CDR1 is SGHTA, CDR2 FQGNSA, per germline. The V gene end was trimmed by 5 bases and the J gene end by 1 base; junction bases not matched to a gene: 2. DNA of the CDR3: TGTGCCAGCAGCCGGGACAGGGTGAACACCGGGGAGCTGTTTTTT. Its protein product is CASSRDRVNTGELFF.

This clone came up a few times. The V call is TRBV12-5, the J call TRBJ2-1, with 8 nucleotides matching TRBD2. The CDR3 has 18 residues. CDR1 is LGHNT and CDR2 is FRNRAP in the germline V gene. Trimming removed 0 bases from V and 15 bases from J; junction bases left unmatched: 22. CDR3 sequence (DNA): TGTGCTAGTGGTTTGGTACGGAGGGGTTTGGAGCGGGAGCCAATCCTGTTCTTC. It encodes CASGLVRRGLEREPILFF. Full variable domain (rest looked up from reference TRBV12-5 and TRBJ2-1): DARVTQTPRHKVTEMGQEVTMRCQPILGHNTVFWYRQTMMQGLELLAYFRNRAPLDDSGMPKDRFSAEMPDATLATLKIQPSEPRDSAVYFCASGLVRRGLEREPILFFGPGTRLTVL.

This clone came up a few times. V and J are TRBV28 and TRBJ2-1, with 9 bases matching TRBD1. This CDR3 spans 16 amino acids. The V and J ends lost 4 bases and 6 bases, in that order; junction bases with no gene match: 10. Germline CDR1 and CDR2: MDHEN and SYDVKM. The CDR3 DNA reads as TGTGCCAGCAGTTCGGCCGGGACAGGGTTTAGCAATGAGCAGTTCTTC. Its protein is CASSSAGTGFSNEQFF.

This rearrangement joins TRBV2 to TRBJ1-2; 9 bases line up with TRBD1. Germline CDR1 SNHLY, CDR2 FYNNEI. This CDR3 is built from 13 residues. V shed 3 bases, J shed 5 bases, and the junction held 1 base outside the gene matches. The CDR3 is CASSDGQGYGYTF. Written as DNA, the CDR3 is TGTGCCAGCAGTGACGGACAGGGGTATGGCTACACCTTC.

The sample holds a few counts of this clone. The rearrangement links TRBV30 to TRBJ1-1; no clear D. V was clipped by 4 bases and J by 7 bases, with 19 bases between them. CDR1 is GTSNPN and CDR2 is SVGIG in the germline V gene (reference sequence). The CDR3 length is 14 residues. The CDR3 loop reads CAWTKAPMTIEAFF. CDR3 nucleotides: TGTGCCTGGACCAAAGCGCCCATGACCATTGAAGCTTTCTTT.

The genes are TRBV9 and TRBJ1-5, with D unclear. The CDR3 totals 13 residues. Trimming left V 4 bases short and J 3 bases short, with 8 bases between. Germline CDR1 is SGDLS and CDR2 is YYNGEE. This CDR3 reads CASSPELNQPQHF. The CDR3 nucleotides read TGTGCCAGCAGCCCCGAACTCAATCAGCCCCAGCATTTT.

The V and J genes are TRBV2 and TRBJ2-7, with TRBD1 identical over 7 bases. The CDR3 is 15 amino acids. V dropped 2 bases and J dropped 2; count of bases not matched to a gene: 6. Germline-derived CDR1 and CDR2 are SNHLY and FYNNEI. In DNA, the CDR3 is TGTGCCAGCAGTGAAAAAAAAGACAGGGCCTACGAGCAGTACGTC. The encoded protein is CASSEKKDRAYEQYV.

The rearrangement uses TRBV19 and TRBJ2-1; a weak D match, TRBD2 (5 bases). This CDR3 comprises 17 residues. Germline CDR1 and CDR2: LNHDA and SQIVND (reference sequence). Trimming pared 5 bases from V and 4 bases from J, leaving 21 bases between. CDR3: CASSDSSSLTLYNEQFF. For the CDR3, the DNA is TGTGCCAGTAGTGATTCTAGCTCTCTAACCCTGTACAATGAGCAGTTCTTC.

DNA of the CDR3: TGCAGCGGGCTGGGACAGGGAGGAGGCTACACCTTC. It specifies CSGLGQGGGYTF. V usage is TRBV29-1 and J usage is TRBJ1-2, with TRBD1 matching over 9 bases. There are 12 residues in the CDR3. With 7 bases clipped from V and 8 bases from J, the junction kept 8 bases outside the gene matches. Germline V gene lookup returns CDR1 SQVTM and CDR2 ANQGSEA.